The 2 T cell receptor beta chains given below trace back to one sample, sequenced in a study of beta chain features in type 1 diabetes. Reverse transcription of all isolated RNA meant that expressed TCRB transcripts were sequenced. Sequencing was performed with immunoSEQ multiplex PCR; in TCRdb, only in-frame clones are kept and a portion is missing. This sample has about 620,000 clones, with roughly 15% found just once. The sequencing input was naive CD4+ T cells from blood. The receptors come from a young man in good health.

This CDR3 is CASSAGQGNYGYTF. The CDR3 DNA is TGTGCCAGCAGCGCGGGACAGGGGAACTATGGCTACACCTTC. This chain connects TRBV7-6 to TRBJ1-2, with 10 positions matching TRBD1. The CDR3 has 14 amino acids. Germline values: CDR1 SGHVS, CDR2 FNYEAQ. J gave up 2 bases and V 5 bases, and 2 bases lay outside the gene matches.

This clone was counted a few times. J is TRBJ1-1 and V is TRBV5-6; D remains ambiguous. Germline V gene sequence: CDR1 SGHDT, CDR2 YYEEEE. Trimming removed 2 bases from V and 8 bases from J, with 13 bases in between. This CDR3 region has 13 residues. The CDR3 DNA reads TGTGCCAGCAGCTTTTTCCCCCGATCGGAAGCTTTCTTT. Its protein is CASSFFPRSEAFF.